Reported below is one T cell receptor (beta chain). The specificity of this receptor is unknown. The input lacks base qualities; no much larger clone sits a single base away. The sample's time point, from its label and the paper: baseline before first vaccination. This sample's treatment or condition label indicates: meningococcal conjugate vaccine given as trial control. Samples from vaccinated people were obtained from the UK trials COV001 and COV002, which included a single-blind randomized controlled phase 2/3 trial of AZD1222 (ChAdOx1 nCoV-19) in healthy adults. Trial participant PBMC samples were collected at day 0 and day 28 after the second dose for TCRbeta chain sequencing. The CDR3 regions of human TCRbeta chains were subjected to immunosequencing. The original pipeline was this. TCRs in the repertoires were compared against a reference library of SARS-CoV-2-specific TCRs that had been generated with the MIRA antigen-specificity platform. Breadth was defined as the fraction of unique TCRs that were SARS-CoV-2-associated. Depth was defined as the fraction of total T cells that were SARS-CoV-2-associated. Each spike-specific TCR was assigned to its reactive spike region and to a CD4 or CD8 class using the MIRA data. Log10-transformed breadth and depth values were compared by one-way ANOVA with Sidak's multiple comparisons tests. Drawn from immuneACCESS, this table holds only the in-frame rearrangements with V and J called that TCRdb kept. Clones are partly lost; checked studies trace under half to an unresolved V gene and leave the rest unexplained. V and J calls and clone size are copied from that table; D and trimming were computed from the DNA. Here the sample has about 150,000 clones; 80% to 95% occur a single time. Of the sample, roughly 2.8% falls within the top ten clones.

This entry comes from a study of T cell responses to AZD1222 COVID-19 vaccine (dated by TCRdb to about 2021). Concerning the study at large: A total of just over 230 trial participants underwent TCR sequencing, of whom roughly 210 had received two doses of AZD1222 and 26 had received two doses of the MenACWY control vaccine. Enrollment into the trials was organized by age into subgroups of 18-55, 56-69 and 70-plus years, and those subgroups contained roughly 140, 27 and 60 TCR-sequenced participants, respectively. Beyond this particular receptor, the publication reports: After two AZD1222 doses, spike-specific TCR breadth and depth were significantly higher than at day 0 and than in MenACWY recipients. The 56-69-year group was small, and its depth increase did not reach significance, likely because of low power. Because no day 14 peak-response samples were available, repertoires were characterized only after the peak T cell response. CD4 TCRs associated with the vaccine covered the entire spike protein, and the dominant responses were in regions 160-218 and 743-854. Most participants were white British and females outnumbered males, and the authors suggested that clonal diversity may have been underestimated. Conclusions about previously exposed vaccinees are limited because only a handful of AZD1222 recipients were SARS-CoV-2 seropositive at baseline. Nearly half of unique spike-specific TCRs reportedly recognized epitopes outside regions mutated in the B.1.351 and B.1.1.7 variants.

The CDR3 measures 14 amino acids from cysteine to phenylalanine. Just CDR3 DNA is preserved here, 42 bases in frame from base 1. The germline V gene supplies CDR1 MNHEY and CDR2 SVGAGI. Relative to germline, V is 8 bases shorter and J is 5 bases shorter, with 18 bases between their ends. The sequenced sample was peripheral blood, obtained on day 0 of MenACWY control vaccination. The TCR was taken from an adult in good health. The V and J genes are TRBV6-5 and TRBJ1-1, and the D gene may be TRBD1, 5 bases matching. At the DNA level, the sequence is TGTGCCAGCCGACCGTGGGGGTCCCAAACTGAAGCTTTCTTT. It specifies CASRPWGSQTEAFF.